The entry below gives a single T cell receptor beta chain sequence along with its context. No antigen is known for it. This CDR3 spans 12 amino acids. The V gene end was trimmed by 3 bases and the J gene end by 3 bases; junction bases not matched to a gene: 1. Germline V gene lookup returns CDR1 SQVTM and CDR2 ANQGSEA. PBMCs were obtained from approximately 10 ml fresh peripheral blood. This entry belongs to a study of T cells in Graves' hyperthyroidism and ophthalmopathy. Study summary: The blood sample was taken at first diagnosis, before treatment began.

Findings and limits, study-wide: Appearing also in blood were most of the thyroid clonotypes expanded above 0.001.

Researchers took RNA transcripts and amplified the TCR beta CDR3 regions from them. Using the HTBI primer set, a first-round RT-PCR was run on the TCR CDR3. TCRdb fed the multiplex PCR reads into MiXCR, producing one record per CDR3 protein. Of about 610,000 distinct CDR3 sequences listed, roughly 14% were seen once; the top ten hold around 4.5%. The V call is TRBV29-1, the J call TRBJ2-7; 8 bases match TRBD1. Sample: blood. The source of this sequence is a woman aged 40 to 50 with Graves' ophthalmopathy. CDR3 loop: CSVDTGGYEQYF. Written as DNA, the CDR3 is TGCAGCGTTGACACAGGGGGCTACGAGCAGTACTTC.